This T cell receptor beta chain was captured by sequencing in a study of cytomegalovirus exposure and HLA in healthy donors. Looking at the study overall: The approximately 680 first-cohort repertoires and the 110 or so validation repertoires shared the same platform, a later analysis reported. Study outcomes and limitations: Reportedly, cytomegalovirus status was diagnosed with high sensitivity and specificity. The study designated 164 TCR beta chains cytomegalovirus-associated.

Comment on this clone: Its antigen is as yet unknown.

TCRdb's copy holds only in-frame clones and misses some; the assay was immunoSEQ multiplex PCR. The top ten hold roughly 1.2% of the sample, which has 50,000 to 65,000 clones, less than 96% seen once. The validation cohort, a group of 120 or so subjects, included the donors and was separate from the roughly 670-subject first cohort. Germline CDR1 is SGHTA and CDR2 is FQGTGA. The CDR3 loop spans 14 amino acids. Trimming shortened V by 5 bases and J by 1 base, and 11 bases separated the two germline ends. The clonotype comes from a woman between 18 and 30 years old in good health and CMV-seronegative. Sample: PBMCs. This sequence joins TRBV7-3 and TRBJ2-5; D remains ambiguous. CDR3 in amino acids: CASSPPGPQETQYF. The CDR3 DNA sequence: TGTGCCAGCAGCCCCCCGGGTCCCCAAGAGACCCAGTACTTC.